A selection of T cell receptor beta chains follows, all from one sample in a study of OX40 agonist ivuxolimab in advanced cancers. Clones were sequenced by immunoSEQ multiplex PCR, and TCRdb holds only the in-frame ones, with some missing. The sample carries 69,000 or so clones, roughly 80% recorded once. The input for sequencing was CD4+ or CD8+ T cells sorted from blood, taken in a trial of the OX40 agonist ivuxolimab. The receptors here all came from an adult with an advanced solid tumor such as melanoma, head and neck, liver or kidney cancer. Both conserved end residues are part of each CDR3. The D gene is left open where the match is weak. The size of a clone is reported for some rows only, either as once, few or many, or as a class for expanded clones.

TRBV28	.	TRBJ2-6	.	TGTGCCAGCGAAAGAAGCTCTGGGGCCAACGTCCTGACTTTC	CASERSSGANVLTF
TRBV5-1	.	TRBJ2-1	.	TGCGCCAGCAGCCCTACGACCTACAATGAGCAGTTCTTC	CASSPTTYNEQFF
TRBV4-1	.	TRBJ2-7	.	TGCGCCAGCAGCCAACCTGGACGGGGCTCGGGGTACGAGCAGTACTTC	CASSQPGRGSGYEQYF
TRBV4-1	.	TRBJ1-6	.	TGCGCCAGCAGCCAGAGCTATCCCCCGCATAATTCACCCCTCCACTTT	CASSQSYPPHNSPLHF
TRBV5-1	.	TRBJ1-1	.	TGCGCCAGCAGCTTGGGAGGCCGGGGGCGCGGTGAAGCTTTCTTT	CASSLGGRGRGEAFF
TRBV5-1	.	TRBJ1-1	TRBD1	TGCGCCAGCAGCCTCCGACAGGGGACCACTGAAGCTTTCTTT	CASSLRQGTTEAFF
TRBV30	few	TRBJ2-1	.	TGTGCCTGGAGTGTAACACGCGATGAGCAGTTCTTC	CAWSVTRDEQFF
TRBV7-2	.	TRBJ2-7	TRBD1	TGTGCCAGCAGCTTAGGGTTAGGGACAGCACCCTACGAGCAGTACTTC	CASSLGLGTAPYEQYF
TRBV5-4	few	TRBJ2-7	TRBD1	TGTGCCAGCAGCTCACCGGGACAGGAGGCCTACGAGCAGTACTTC	CASSSPGQEAYEQYF
TRBV28	.	TRBJ1-5	.	TGTGCCAGCAATGAGGGGGGGGGATCCTTCTATAGCAATCAGCCCCAGCATTTT	CASNEGGGSFYSNQPQHF
TRBV7-2	.	TRBJ2-1	.	TGTGCCAGCAGCGCCGAGAGGAGCTCCTACAATGAGCAGTTCTTC	CASSAERSSYNEQFF